This T cell receptor (beta chain) was captured by sequencing in a study of cytomegalovirus exposure and HLA in healthy donors. Trimming took 5 bases from V and 0 from J, leaving 11 bases between them. Germline-derived CDR1 and CDR2 are MRHNA and SNTAGT. This CDR3 has 16 residues. This clone was observed once. The PCR contained 60 Vbeta and 13 Jbeta primers. The assay was immunoSEQ multiplex PCR, and TCRdb's table has in-frame clones only and misses some. The table lists around 64,000 clones, about 81% of them singletons, with 6.8% in the top ten. The sequencing sample was made of PBMCs. The sequence came from a man aged 25 to 45 in good health and CMV-seropositive. The chain uses TRBV6-4 and TRBJ2-6; tentatively, D is TRBD2 (6 bases). CDR3 residues: CASSPLGGSGANVLTF. For the CDR3, the DNA is TGTGCCAGCAGTCCCCTGGGGGGCTCTGGGGCCAACGTCCTGACTTTC.